This T cell receptor beta chain was captured by sequencing in a study of T cells after yellow fever vaccination. Whole-study results and caveats: FACS-sorted repertoires might harbor abundant contaminating clonotypes from the bulk population. When the response was secondary, it was weaker but reached its peak faster, day 5 versus 15. Post-booster repertoires again held most primary-vaccination clones (about 95% CD4, 85% to 90% CD8).

This clonotype has ten or more counts. Its specificity is unknown. TCRdb reanalysed the 5' RACE reads using MiXCR and keeps one entry per CDR3 protein. This table holds about 300,000 distinct CDR3 sequences, 6.8% found once. Trimming removed 3 bases from V and 0 bases from J, with 16 bases in between. The CDR3 has 17 residues. Per germline, CDR1 SGHRS and CDR2 YFSETQ. V usage is TRBV5-1 and J usage is TRBJ2-1; a weak D match, TRBD1 (6 bases). Source: PBMCs, taken more than 40 days after the first yellow fever vaccination. This receptor was identified in a man between 18 and 29 years old who received the YFV17D yellow fever vaccine. In DNA, the CDR3 is TGCGCCAGCAGCTGGATCCCTGGGGGCCGCTCCTACAATGAGCAGTTCTTC. It yields the protein CASSWIPGGRSYNEQFF.